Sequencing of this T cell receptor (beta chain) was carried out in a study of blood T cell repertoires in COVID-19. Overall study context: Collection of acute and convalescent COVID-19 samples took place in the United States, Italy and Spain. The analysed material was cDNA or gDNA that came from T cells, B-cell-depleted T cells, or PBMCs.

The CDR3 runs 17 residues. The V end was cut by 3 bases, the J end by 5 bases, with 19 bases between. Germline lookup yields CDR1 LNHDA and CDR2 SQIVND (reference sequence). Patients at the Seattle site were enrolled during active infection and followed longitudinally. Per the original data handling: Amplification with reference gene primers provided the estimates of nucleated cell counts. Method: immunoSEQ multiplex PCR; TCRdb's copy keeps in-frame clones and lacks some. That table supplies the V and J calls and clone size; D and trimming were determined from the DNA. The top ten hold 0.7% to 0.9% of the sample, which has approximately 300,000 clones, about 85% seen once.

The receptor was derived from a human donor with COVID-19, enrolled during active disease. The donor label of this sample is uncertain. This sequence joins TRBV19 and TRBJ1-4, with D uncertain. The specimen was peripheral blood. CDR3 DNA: TGTGCCAGTAGTATGAATTTATCTAGACGGCGAAATGAAAAACTGTTTTTT. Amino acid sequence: CASSMNLSRRRNEKLFF.